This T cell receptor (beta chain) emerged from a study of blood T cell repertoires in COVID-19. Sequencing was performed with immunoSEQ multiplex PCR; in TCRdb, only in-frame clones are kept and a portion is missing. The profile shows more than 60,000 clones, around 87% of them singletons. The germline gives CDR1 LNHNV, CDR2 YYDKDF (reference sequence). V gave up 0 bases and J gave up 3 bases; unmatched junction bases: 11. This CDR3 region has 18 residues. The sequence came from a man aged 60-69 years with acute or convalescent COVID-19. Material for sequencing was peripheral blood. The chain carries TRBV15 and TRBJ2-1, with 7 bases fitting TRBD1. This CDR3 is CATSRDRIRQGGYNEQFF. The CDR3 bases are TGTGCCACCAGCAGAGATAGGATCAGACAGGGTGGCTACAATGAGCAGTTCTTC.